This T cell receptor (beta chain) was captured by sequencing in a study of cytomegalovirus exposure and HLA in healthy donors. Study background: Later, an analysis reported that the approximately 120 validation repertoires had used the same platform as the approximately 600 first-cohort repertoires. Study-level points and caveats: Rare sequences made up most TCRs, while some public TCRs were found in many donors. Investigators reported more than 150 TCR beta chains as tied to cytomegalovirus.

Sequencing used immunoSEQ multiplex PCR; TCRdb keeps in-frame clones, though not all of them. In the table there are 65,000 to 95,000 clones, around 96% of which are singletons. Regarding this clone: The antigen remains undetermined.

CDR1 KGHSH and CDR2 LQKENI come from the germline V gene. After removal of 3 bases from V and 5 bases from J, the junction contained 4 bases not matched to a gene. The CDR3 is 15 amino acids. Sequencing was performed on PBMCs. This chain joins TRBV18 and TRBJ2-7, with TRBD2 matching 13 bases. The clonotype comes from a young man in good health and CMV-seronegative. CDR3: CASSPDGLAGDEQYF. The CDR3 DNA is TGTGCCAGCTCACCCGACGGACTAGCGGGGGACGAGCAGTACTTC.